Listed below are T cell receptor beta chains from one sample, sequenced in a study of T cells in tuberculosis. TCRdb's copy holds only in-frame clones and misses some; the assay was immunoSEQ multiplex PCR. This sample carries tens of thousands of clones, 70% to 85% of them seen once, and the ten largest clones take about 15%. Sequences were derived from PBMCs, sampled at tuberculosis diagnosis. The source is an adult with tuberculosis. Each CDR3 is given with its conserved first and last residue. A D gene is named only where the DNA matches it firmly. Clone sizes are given selectively: once, few, many, or a class where the clone is expanded.

d_call	v_call	clone_size	j_call	cdr3_aa	cdr3_nt
-	TRBV18	-	TRBJ2-5	CASSQLDIPFQETQYF	TGTGCCAGCTCTCAGCTGGACATACCGTTTCAAGAGACCCAGTACTTC
TRBD2	TRBV11-3	few	TRBJ2-2	CASSLVLAGENGELFF	TGTGCCAGCAGCTTAGTTCTAGCGGGAGAGAACGGGGAGCTGTTTTTT
TRBD2	TRBV6-6	-	TRBJ2-7	CASILGLAGTYEQYF	TGTGCCAGCATCCTCGGACTAGCGGGGACCTACGAGCAGTACTTC
TRBD1	TRBV28	-	TRBJ1-1	CASTSAGGAVTEAFF	TGTGCCAGCACGAGTGCAGGGGGCGCAGTTACTGAAGCTTTCTTT
TRBD1	TRBV30	-	TRBJ1-1	CAWSEQGDAEAFF	TGTGCCTGGAGTGAACAGGGGGATGCTGAAGCTTTCTTT
-	TRBV7-9	-	TRBJ2-7	CASSLAGQGGNEQYF	TGTGCCAGCAGCTTAGCGGGGCAGGGGGGAAACGAGCAGTACTTC
-	TRBV7-6	-	TRBJ1-5	CASSLEGREEQPQHF	TGTGCCAGCAGCTTAGAGGGCAGGGAGGAACAGCCCCAGCATTTT
-	TRBV9	once	TRBJ2-5	CASSPGRGSWKETQYF	TGTGCCAGCAGCCCTGGGCGGGGCAGTTGGAAAGAGACCCAGTACTTC
TRBD1	TRBV29-1	-	TRBJ1-2	CSADLPGQSNYGYTF	TGCAGCGCCGATCTCCCGGGACAGTCTAACTATGGCTACACCTTC
-	TRBV4-3	-	TRBJ2-7	CASSQEARGHDEQYF	TGCGCCAGCAGCCAAGAAGCCAGGGGTCACGACGAGCAGTACTTC
TRBD2	TRBV19	-	TRBJ2-5	CASSTNPGGEETQYF	TGTGCCAGTAGTACCAACCCCGGGGGGGAAGAGACCCAGTACTTC
TRBD2	TRBV5-4	-	TRBJ2-7	CASSFGRGGVWEQYF	TGTGCCAGCAGCTTTGGGCGGGGGGGCGTTTGGGAGCAGTACTTC
-	TRBV2	few	TRBJ1-5	CASSPEGNQPQHF	TGTGCCAGCAGTCCTGAGGGCAATCAGCCCCAGCATTTT
TRBD2	TRBV5-4	-	TRBJ2-3	CASSLLGRASTDTQYF	TGTGCCAGCAGCTTACTCGGGAGGGCGAGCACAGATACGCAGTATTTT
-	TRBV10-3	few	TRBJ2-7	CATSIGDEQYF	TGTGCCACCTCGATAGGAGACGAGCAGTACTTC
-	TRBV7-9	-	TRBJ2-2	CASSPPLTGELFF	TGTGCCAGCAGCCCCCCCTTAACCGGGGAGCTGTTTTTT